This is a list of T cell receptor beta chains from one sample in a study of B cell selection in AIRE deficiency. Assay used: immunoSEQ multiplex PCR; TCRdb lists only in-frame clones, some missing. The table includes 15,000 to 20,000 clones, about 92% detected once. Sequencing input: CD4+CD25+ Tregs sorted from PBMCs. The receptor set was obtained from a human donor in good health. CDR3s include the opening cysteine and the closing phenylalanine or tryptophan. A D gene is named only where the DNA matches it firmly. The size entry is marked missing in some rows and otherwise reads once, few, many or a size class.

>-|-|TRBJ2-1|TRBV7-2
CASSLDRSSYNEQFF
TGTGCCAGCAGCTTAGACAGGTCCTCCTACAATGAGCAGTTCTTC
>-|-|TRBJ2-3|TRBV27
CASSSKRLITADTDTQYF
TGTGCCAGCAGTTCCAAACGACTCATTACCGCGGACACAGATACGCAGTATTTT
>-|-|TRBJ2-5|TRBV19
CASSPRDVGETQYF
TGTGCCAGTAGCCCCCGCGATGTCGGGGAGACCCAGTACTTC
>-|-|TRBJ1-5|TRBV18
CASSLGQPNQPQHF
TGTGCCAGCTCACTAGGACAGCCGAATCAGCCCCAGCATTTT
>-|-|TRBJ2-2|TRBV5-1
CASSLGSGFTGELFF
TGCGCCAGCAGCTTAGGCAGCGGTTTCACCGGGGAGCTGTTTTTT
>-|once|TRBJ1-6|TRBV28
CASGDPGGNSPLHF
TGTGCCAGCGGCGACCCGGGGGGTAATTCACCCCTCCACTTT
>-|-|TRBJ1-2|TRBV20-1
CSARARRDYTF
TGCAGTGCTAGAGCTCGGCGGGACTACACCTTC
>-|-|TRBJ1-4|TRBV29-1
CSGFGATNEKLFF
TGCAGCGGTTTTGGTGCAACTAATGAAAAACTGTTTTTT
>TRBD1|-|TRBJ2-1|TRBV7-2
CASSLRQGPYNEQFF
TGTGCCAGCAGCTTGCGACAGGGTCCCTACAATGAGCAGTTCTTC
>-|-|TRBJ2-7|TRBV21-1
CASSDIPGLAGGPFEQYF
TGTGCCAGCAGCGACATACCGGGACTAGCGGGAGGGCCTTTCGAGCAGTACTTC
>-|-|TRBJ1-1|TRBV19
CASSIWGHTEAFF
TGTGCCAGTAGTATATGGGGTCACACTGAAGCTTTCTTT
>TRBD2|-|TRBJ2-1|TRBV5-1
CASSLLSASGRYNEQFF
TGCGCCAGCAGCCTTCTGTCGGCTAGCGGGAGATACAATGAGCAGTTCTTC
>-|-|TRBJ2-5|TRBV18
CASSSLQETQYF
TGTGCCAGCTCATCTCTACAAGAGACCCAGTACTTC
>-|-|TRBJ2-5|TRBV7-2
CASSRNRDQETQYF
TGTGCCAGCAGCCGGAACAGGGACCAAGAGACCCAGTACTTC
>-|-|TRBJ2-5|TRBV27
CASSSIYQETQYF
TGTGCCAGCAGTTCCATATACCAAGAGACCCAGTACTTC
>TRBD1|-|TRBJ2-7|TRBV27
CASSRDRELYEQYF
TGTGCCAGCAGCAGAGACAGGGAACTGTACGAGCAGTACTTC
>-|few|TRBJ1-3|TRBV9
CASSVDGGLKGNTIYF
TGTGCCAGCAGCGTAGATGGGGGGCTAAAGGGAAACACCATATATTTT
>TRBD2|-|TRBJ2-7|TRBV4-2
CASSQATSGAYEQYF
TGTGCCAGCAGCCAAGCGACTAGCGGGGCCTACGAGCAGTACTTC
>TRBD2|-|TRBJ2-2|TRBV25-1
CASSELRGAADTGELFF
TGTGCCAGCAGTGAATTGCGGGGGGCGGCGGACACCGGGGAGCTGTTTTTT
>TRBD1|-|TRBJ1-2|TRBV4-2
CASSHGTGVFLGGYTF
TGTGCCAGCAGCCATGGGACAGGGGTTTTTTTAGGTGGCTACACCTTC
>-|once|TRBJ1-6|TRBV5-6
CASSLDQGRKYSPLHF
TGTGCCAGCAGCTTGGATCAGGGTAGAAAATATTCACCCCTCCACTTT
>TRBD1|-|TRBJ1-2|TRBV7-3
CASSLGQVGGYTF
TGTGCCAGCAGCTTAGGACAGGTCGGCGGCTACACCTTC
>-|-|TRBJ2-5|TRBV5-1
CASSLMLEGETQYF
TGCGCCAGCAGCTTGATGCTGGAGGGGGAGACCCAGTACTTC
>TRBD2|-|TRBJ2-1|TRBV7-8
CASSLDHGLAGDNEQFF
TGTGCCAGCAGTCTGGACCACGGACTAGCGGGAGACAATGAGCAGTTCTTC
>-|-|TRBJ2-7|TRBV28
CASSGLGGGPPYEQYF
TGTGCCAGCAGTGGCCTAGGTGGAGGGCCTCCCTACGAGCAGTACTTC
>-|-|TRBJ2-5|TRBV7-8
CASSPRDF
TGTGCCAGCAGCCCCCGAGACTTC
>TRBD2|-|TRBJ2-7|TRBV6-1
CASGGLAEYEQYF
TGTGCCAGCGGGGGACTAGCGGAATACGAGCAGTACTTC
>TRBD2|-|TRBJ2-4|TRBV27
CASRTSGGKNIQYF
TGTGCCAGCAGGACTAGCGGGGGCAAAAACATTCAGTACTTC
>-|-|TRBJ1-2|TRBV2
CASRAYGQIYGYTF
TGTGCCAGCAGAGCTTACGGCCAGATCTATGGCTACACCTTC
>-|-|TRBJ1-2|TRBV19
CASRGTGPYGYTF
TGTGCCAGTAGAGGAACAGGTCCCTATGGCTACACCTTC
>-|-|TRBJ2-1|TRBV7-9
CASSRIQGARDDEQFF
TGTGCCAGCAGCCGGATCCAGGGAGCAAGGGACGATGAGCAGTTCTTC
>TRBD1|once|TRBJ1-1|TRBV6-1
CASRPTGAFYAFF
TGTGCCAGCAGACCGACAGGGGCCTTTTATGCTTTCTTT
>-|-|TRBJ1-2|TRBV6-6
CASSFSRPTAYGHTF
TGTGCCAGCAGTTTTTCTCGCCCGACAGCCTATGGCCACACCTTC
>-|-|TRBJ1-1|TRBV4-2
CASGVDTEAFF
TGTGCCAGCGGGGTAGACACTGAAGCTTTCTTT
>-|once|TRBJ2-1|TRBV7-2
CASSLGGARYNEQFF
TGTGCCAGCAGCTTAGGGGGGGCACGGTACAATGAGCAGTTCTTC
>TRBD2|-|TRBJ2-7|TRBV18
CASSHYAAGDEQYF
TGTGCCAGCTCACACTATGCAGCGGGAGACGAGCAGTACTTC
>TRBD1|-|TRBJ2-1|TRBV5-1
CASSGRQGAAPGYEQFF
TGCGCCAGCAGCGGACGACAGGGGGCCGCTCCTGGGTATGAGCAGTTCTTC
>-|-|TRBJ1-2|TRBV21-1
CASSKARDTNYGYTF
TGTGCCAGCAGCAAAGCCCGGGACACTAACTATGGCTACACCTTC
>-|-|TRBJ2-3|TRBV15
CATSPWQGTDTQYF
TGTGCCACCAGCCCCTGGCAGGGCACAGATACGCAGTATTTT
>-|-|TRBJ1-1|TRBV6-6
CASSLAPNTEAFF
TGTGCCAGCAGCCTTGCCCCGAACACTGAAGCTTTCTTT
>TRBD2|-|TRBJ2-2|TRBV9
CASRRTSGYTGELFF
TGTGCCAGCAGACGGACTAGCGGTTACACCGGGGAGCTGTTTTTT
>-|-|TRBJ2-5|TRBV7-9
CASSSSETQYF
TGTGCCAGCAGCTCCTCCGAGACCCAGTACTTC
>-|-|TRBJ2-3|TRBV2
CASSAVRQSTDTQYF
TGTGCCAGCAGTGCAGTAAGACAGTCCACAGATACGCAGTATTTT
>-|-|TRBJ2-5|TRBV10-3
CAISDLGRARQETQYF
TGTGCCATCAGTGATTTGGGCCGCGCGCGACAGGAGACCCAGTACTTC
>-|-|TRBJ1-1|TRBV20-1
CSVGRTSEAFF
TGCAGTGTAGGGAGGACCTCTGAAGCTTTCTTT
>-|-|TRBJ2-1|TRBV28
CASSPPGAGSIHKKYNEQFF
TGTGCCAGCAGTCCGCCCGGGGCGGGAAGCATCCATAAAAAATACAATGAGCAGTTCTTC
>-|-|TRBJ1-2|TRBV4-2
CASSQDTGRVDYGYTF
TGTGCCAGCAGCCAAGATACGGGCAGAGTGGACTATGGCTACACCTTC
>-|-|TRBJ1-3|TRBV2
CASSDFRGVSGNTIYF
TGTGCCAGCAGTGATTTCAGGGGTGTATCTGGAAACACCATATATTTT
>TRBD1|-|TRBJ2-1|TRBV6-4
CASSEGQASYNEQFF
TGTGCCAGCAGTGAGGGACAGGCTTCCTATAATGAGCAGTTCTTC
>TRBD2|once|TRBJ2-3|TRBV7-2
CASSLAGTSGREITDTQYF
TGTGCCAGCAGCTTAGCCGGGACTAGCGGGAGGGAAATCACAGATACGCAGTATTTT
>-|-|TRBJ1-2|TRBV11-2
CASSFGQTYGYTF
TGTGCCAGCAGCTTTGGGCAGACCTATGGCTACACCTTC
>-|-|TRBJ1-1|TRBV6-5
CASSSRQGMKGTEAFF
TGTGCCAGCAGTTCCCGTCAGGGGATGAAAGGAACTGAAGCTTTCTTT
>TRBD2|once|TRBJ2-1|TRBV19
CASSAPGTRLFNEQFF
TGTGCCAGTAGTGCCCCCGGGACTAGATTGTTCAATGAGCAGTTCTTC
>TRBD1|-|TRBJ1-5|TRBV15
CATSLWGQGNQPQHF
TGTGCCACCAGCCTCTGGGGACAGGGGAATCAGCCCCAGCATTTT